Following are 18 T cell receptor beta chains from one sample sequenced in a study of neurological immune-mediated disorders. MiXCR, applied by TCRdb to the 5' RACE reads, yields one record per CDR3 protein. The sample records about 50,000 distinct CDR3 sequences, roughly 15% being singletons. The sequenced sample was PBMCs. Receptors originate from a man aged 60 to 69 in good health.

This clonotype occurred many times. The genes are TRBV29-1 and TRBJ2-7; D may be TRBD1 (6 bases). CDR1 and CDR2 from the germline V gene are SQVTM and ANQGSEA. V dropped 2 bases and J dropped 3 bases, with 17 bases sitting between them. This CDR3 region has 15 residues. The CDR3 loop reads CSVELPTGPVYEQYF. DNA for the CDR3: TGCAGCGTTGAACTTCCGACAGGCCCGGTCTACGAGCAGTACTTC.

This clonotype was seen repeatedly, ten times or more. The V and J genes are TRBV20-1 and TRBJ1-4; 11 bases fit TRBD1. Germline V gene sequence: CDR1 DFQATT, CDR2 SNEGSKA (reference sequence). The CDR3 consists of 16 residues. V shed 5 bases, J shed 1 base, and the junction held 6 bases outside the gene matches. The CDR3 DNA follows: TGCAGTGCTCAGGACAGGGGGCGCCTAACTAATGAAAAACTGTTTTTT. Translating it yields CSAQDRGRLTNEKLFF.

In its sample, this clonotype was seen many times. The chain recombines TRBV6-5 with TRBJ2-2, with TRBD1 matching 8 bases. V gave up 6 bases and J gave up 1 base; unmatched junction bases: 4. Germline V gene data show CDR1 as MNHEY and CDR2 as SVGAGI. There are 15 residues in the CDR3. The CDR3 DNA follows: TGTGCCAGCAGCTCCGGGACAGGGAACACCGGGGAGCTGTTTTTT. This sequence encodes CASSSGTGNTGELFF.

The table lists this clonotype with many counts. The chain uses TRBV5-1 and TRBJ2-6; D not certain. CDR1 SGHRS and CDR2 YFSETQ come from the germline V gene. V lost 1 base and J 3 bases, leaving 5 bases between the germline ends. CDR3 length: 14 residues. DNA for the CDR3: TGCGCCAGCAGCTTGCGGGTTGGGGCCAACGTCCTGACTTTC. Amino acids: CASSLRVGANVLTF.

This clonotype was seen ten or more times. The gene calls are TRBV18 and TRBJ1-4; 7 bases align to TRBD1. Per germline, CDR1 KGHSH and CDR2 LQKENI. The trim removed 0 bases at V and 0 bases at J, leaving 1 base unmatched. The CDR3 extends over 16 amino acids. CDR3 nucleotide sequence: TGTGCCAGCTCACCACCGGGACAGCCAACTAATGAAAAACTGTTTTTT. It translates to CASSPPGQPTNEKLFF. Using reference TRBV18 and TRBJ1-4 for the parts outside the CDR3, the full variable domain is NAGVMQNPRHLVRRRGQEARLRCSPMKGHSHVYWYRQLPEEGLKFMVYLQKENIIDESGMPKERFSAEFPKEGPSILRIQQVVRGDSAAYFCASSPPGQPTNEKLFFGSGTQLSVL.

V is TRBV12-3 or TRBV12-4 and J is TRBJ2-1, with 7 bases lining up with TRBD2. There are 15 residues in the CDR3. The V segment lost 3 bases and the J segment 7 bases; nucleotides outside the gene matches: 9. The CDR3 DNA reads TGTGCCAGCAGTTTGATGGCGGGAGCGGAGAATGAGCAGTTCTTC. It yields the protein CASSLMAGAENEQFF.

A few counts support this clonotype. V is TRBV5-1 and J is TRBJ2-3; D perhaps matches TRBD1 (5 bases). V was clipped by 2 bases and J by 0 bases, with 10 bases between them. The CDR3 covers 15 residues. The germline V gene encodes CDR1 SGHRS and CDR2 YFSETQ. In DNA, the CDR3 is TGCGCCAGCAGCTTTAATGGGGCGAGCACAGATACGCAGTATTTT. Protein: CASSFNGASTDTQYF.

In its sample, this clonotype was seen many times. J is TRBJ2-1 and V is TRBV5-1; TRBD1 matches 9 bases. CDR1 and CDR2 (germline): SGHRS, YFSETQ. This CDR3 region has 15 residues. The J segment lost 7 bases and the V segment lost 4 bases, leaving 9 bases of the junction unmatched. CDR3 protein: CASSVIQGARNEQFF. CDR3 bases: TGCGCCAGCAGCGTCATACAGGGGGCTCGGAATGAGCAGTTCTTC.

The chain employs TRBV6-5 and TRBJ2-1, with a tentative D call TRBD2 (6 bases). The CDR3 has 16 amino acids. V gave up 1 base and J gave up 3 bases, with 13 bases separating them. In germline, CDR1 is MNHEY, CDR2 SVGAGI. The CDR3 is CASSYYGGSGYNEQFF. CDR3 DNA sequence: TGTGCCAGCAGTTACTATGGGGGGTCGGGCTACAATGAGCAGTTCTTC.

This clonotype was found many times. V gene TRBV4-2 combines with J gene TRBJ2-1; TRBD2 is a possible D gene (5 bases). The germline gives CDR1 LGHNA, CDR2 YNFKEQ. Trimming pared 0 bases from V and 2 bases from J, leaving 8 bases between. The CDR3 consists of 15 residues. The DNA for the CDR3 is TGTGCCAGCAGCCAAGATAAGCGGACCTACAATGAGCAGTTCTTC. Its translation: CASSQDKRTYNEQFF.

This clonotype was counted at least ten times. This sequence joins TRBV7-2 and TRBJ2-6, with TRBD1 matching over 11 bases. CDR1 and CDR2 (germline): SGHTA, FQGNSA. This CDR3 has 16 residues. J lost 12 bases, V lost 5 bases, and 12 bases had no gene match. CDR3 protein: CASSPGRDRGSSVLTF. Here the CDR3 DNA reads TGTGCCAGCAGCCCTGGAAGGGACAGGGGGTCCAGCGTCCTGACTTTC.

This clonotype was counted many times. This chain joins TRBV6-5 and TRBJ1-6; D not certain. Germline loops: CDR1 MNHEY, CDR2 SVGAGI. Trimming removed 2 bases at V and 5 bases at J, with 7 bases between. This CDR3 is 14 amino acids long. DNA for the CDR3: TGTGCCAGCAGTTACCTGAGTAATAATTCACCCCTCCACTTT. Translation: CASSYLSNNSPLHF.

This chain links TRBV13 with TRBJ2-7; D possibly uses TRBD1 or TRBD2 (6 bases each). From germline, CDR1 is PRHDT and CDR2 FYEKMQ (reference sequence). There are 12 residues in the CDR3. Trimming took 4 bases from V and 10 from J, leaving 14 bases between them. CDR3 loop: CASSSQRGEQYF. The CDR3 region has the DNA TGTGCCAGCAGCTCCCAGAGGGGGGAACAGTACTTC.

Note on this clonotype: This could be a read error, since a much larger clone is one nucleotide away. CDR3 residues: CASSIAGRSYEEYF. In DNA, the CDR3 is TGTGCCAGCAGCATAGCGGGTCGAAGCTACGAGGAGTACTTC. The chain couples TRBV27 to TRBJ2-7, with 7 bases that match TRBD2. CDR3 length equals 14 residues. Looked up from germline, CDR1 is MNHEY and CDR2 is SMNVEV (reference sequence).

V usage is TRBV7-9 and J usage is TRBJ2-3; D is possibly TRBD2 (6 bases). From germline, CDR1 is SEHNR and CDR2 FQNEAQ (reference sequence). V shed 5 bases and J shed 6 bases, with 15 bases lying between them. The CDR3 length is 14 residues. The CDR3 bases are TGTGCCAGCAGCGATATAGCGGAGAGCGATACGCAGTATTTT. Protein: CASSDIAESDTQYF. The variable domain in full, with the rest retrieved from reference TRBV7-9 and TRBJ2-3, is DTGVSQNPRHKITKRGQNVTFRCDPISEHNRLYWYRQTLGQGPEFLTYFQNEAQLEKSRLLSDRFSAERPKGSFSTLEIQRTEQGDSAMYLCASSDIAESDTQYFGPGTRLTVL.

Remarks on this clonotype: A much more abundant neighbour one base away suggests this may be a read error. This chain uses TRBV9 with TRBJ2-1; 8 bases are a match to TRBD1. CDR1 is SGDLS, CDR2 YYNGEE, per germline. CDR3 length equals 15 residues. The CDR3 sequence is CANSWDRPPYNEQFF. The CDR3 DNA reads as TGCGCCAACAGCTGGGACAGGCCCCCCTACAATGAGCAGTTCTTC.

This clonotype turned up a few times. The V gene is TRBV7-8, the J gene TRBJ2-7, with unresolved D. Germline CDR1 reads SGHVS; CDR2 reads FQNEAQ. The length of the CDR3 is 14 residues. Trimming took off 2 bases at V and 2 bases at J, with 10 bases between the two ends. CDR3 DNA: TGTGCCAGCAGCTTAACTGTCGTGACCTACGAGCAGTACTTC. Translated, it gives CASSLTVVTYEQYF.

This clonotype was counted ten times or more. This chain connects TRBV29-1 to TRBJ2-7; 12 bases agree with TRBD2. Germline V gene data show CDR1 as SQVTM and CDR2 as ANQGSEA. J lost 5 bases, V lost 7 bases, and 12 bases had no gene match. There are 15 residues in the CDR3. This CDR3 reads CSAVRLAGAAHEQYF. The CDR3 DNA reads TGCAGCGCTGTGCGACTAGCGGGAGCGGCCCACGAGCAGTACTTC.